These 20 T cell receptor beta chains originate from one sample sequenced in a study of type 1 and type 2 diabetes patients. PCR was run on genomic DNA. The TCR beta CDR3 region was amplified using 30 forward and 13 reverse primers. Using its own MiXCR run on the multiplex PCR reads, TCRdb lists one record per CDR3 protein. Among 280,000 or so distinct CDR3 sequences listed, 47% were seen once. Sequences were obtained from peripheral blood mononuclear cells (PBMCs). These receptors all come from a man younger than 30 with type 2 diabetes.

There are many counts of this clonotype. The V and J genes are TRBV7-8 and TRBJ2-7, with D uncertain. Between the trimmed V and J ends, which lost 4 bases and 1 base, there was a span of 8 bases. Germline CDR1 SGHVS, CDR2 FQNEAQ. The length of the CDR3 is 13 residues. CDR3 DNA: TGTGCCAGCAGCTCCGCGCTGTCCTACGAGCAGTACTTC. As protein: CASSSALSYEQYF.

Points on this clonotype: Germline and junction disagree at one end, which may indicate a read error. The chain links TRBV6-2 or TRBV6-3 to TRBJ2-7, with D perhaps TRBD2 (6 bases). Germline CDR1 is MNHEY and CDR2 is SVGEGT. The CDR3 is 12 amino acids. The CDR3 region has the DNA TGTGCCAGCAGTCACTCCGGGGGCGAGCAGTACTTC. Translating it yields CASSHSGGEQYF.

This clonotype was counted a few times. The chain has TRBV12-3 or TRBV12-4 and TRBJ2-3; 14 nucleotides agree with TRBD2. Trimming at V came to 3 bases and at J to 4 bases, leaving 6 bases not matched to a gene. The CDR3 runs 17 residues. The CDR3 DNA follows: TGTGCCAGCAGTTTCCCGGGACTAGCGGGAGATTCAGATACGCAGTATTTT. The encoded protein is CASSFPGLAGDSDTQYF.

The chain uses TRBV14 and TRBJ1-2; D gene unclear. Trimming removed 3 bases at V and 2 bases at J, with 7 bases between. CDR1 SGHDN and CDR2 FVKESK come from the germline V gene. The CDR3 covers 13 residues. CDR3 in amino acids: CASSQQSNYGYTF. The CDR3 DNA reads as TGTGCCAGCAGCCAGCAATCCAACTATGGCTACACCTTC.

Remarks on this clonotype: Sequence at one end of the junction differs from germline and may be a read error. The V and J genes are TRBV5-1 and TRBJ2-2; 7 nucleotides line up with TRBD2. CDR3 size: 16 residues. Germline V lookup: CDR1 SGHRS, CDR2 YFSETQ. DNA for the CDR3: TGTGCCAGCAGCCCGTTTGTGGGAGGGGATACCGGGGAGCTGTTTTTT. Translation: CASSPFVGGDTGELFF. Supplemented by reference TRBV5-1 and TRBJ2-2, the full variable domain reads KAGVTQTPRYLIKTRGQQVTLSCSPISGHRSVSWYQQTPGQGLQFLFEYFSETQRNKGNFPGRFSGRQFSNSRSEMNVSTLELGDSALYLCASSPFVGGDTGELFFGEGSRLTVL.

The rearrangement joins TRBV30 to TRBJ1-5; D gene unclear. Trimming cost V 2 bases and J 6 bases, with 11 bases left between them. Germline CDR1 reads GTSNPN; CDR2 reads SVGIG (reference sequence). There are 13 residues in the CDR3. CDR3 sequence: CAWSNSVSQPQHF. As DNA, the CDR3 is TGTGCCTGGAGTAATTCCGTGAGTCAGCCCCAGCATTTT. The full variable domain, its missing parts supplied by reference TRBV30 and TRBJ1-5, is SQTIHQWPATLVQPVGSPLSLECTVEGTSNPNLYWYRQAAGRGLQLLFYSVGIGQISSEVPQNLSASRPQDRQFILSSKKLLLSDSGFYLCAWSNSVSQPQHFGDGTRLSIL.

The CDR3 DNA follows: TGTGCCAGCGGGAGGGGGTCCTACGAGCAGTACTTC. Translating gives CASGRGSYEQYF. The V call is TRBV27, the J call TRBJ2-7, with D perhaps TRBD2 (7 bases). This CDR3 region has 12 residues. Deletions cut 8 bases from V and 1 base from J, with 9 bases between. Germline CDR1 is MNHEY and CDR2 is SMNVEV (reference sequence).

The V call is TRBV12-3 or TRBV12-4, the J call TRBJ1-1, with 7 bases matching TRBD1. Trimming took 6 bases from V and 5 from J; bases not matched to a gene: 6. This CDR3 has 13 residues. CDR3 sequence: CASSSGQQTEAFF. The CDR3, as DNA: TGTGCCAGCAGCTCGGGACAGCAGACTGAAGCTTTCTTT.

The chain carries TRBV9 and TRBJ1-1; no definite D call. Trimming cost V 5 bases and J 0 bases, with 11 bases left between them. The CDR3 has 14 amino acids. The V gene's germline CDR1 is SGDLS and CDR2 YYNGEE. CDR3 amino acids: CASSQDLLNTEAFF. CDR3 in DNA: TGTGCCAGCAGTCAGGACCTTTTGAACACTGAAGCTTTCTTT. The full variable domain, in which reference TRBV9 and TRBJ1-1 provide the parts outside the CDR3, is DSGVTQTPKHLITATGQRVTLRCSPRSGDLSVYWYQQSLDQGLQFLIQYYNGEERAKGNILERFSAQQFPDLHSELNLSSLELGDSALYFCASSQDLLNTEAFFGQGTRLTVV.

Remarks on this clonotype: The junction departs from the called germline gene at one end, perhaps through a read error. The chain couples TRBV2 to TRBJ1-4; D is undetermined. The CDR3 runs 13 residues. Germline V CDR1 and CDR2: SNHLY, FYNNEI. CDR3 residues: CDSSGVSVPKLFF. Written as DNA, the CDR3 is TGTGACAGCAGTGGCGTCAGCGTGCCAAAACTGTTTTTT.

A word on this clonotype: One end of the junction fails to match germline, which may point to a read error. The gene calls are TRBV7-6 and TRBJ2-7, with 10 bases matching TRBD1. Germline V gene sequence: CDR1 SGHVS, CDR2 FNYEAQ. CDR3 length equals 16 residues. CDR3 nucleotides: TGCGCCAGCAGTGTATCGGGACAGGGGTACTCCTACGAGCAGTACTTC. Amino acids: CASSVSGQGYSYEQYF. The full variable domain, in which reference TRBV7-6 and TRBJ2-7 provide the parts outside the CDR3, is GAGVSQSPRYKVTKRGQDVALRCDPISGHVSLYWYRQALGQGPEFLTYFNYEAQQDKSGLPNDRFSAERPEGSISTLTIQRTEQRDSAMYRCASSVSGQGYSYEQYFGPGTRLTVT.

The chain recombines TRBV7-2 with TRBJ2-5, with D possibly matching TRBD2 (7 bases). V dropped 5 bases and J dropped 5 bases, with 15 bases sitting between them. This CDR3 comprises 14 residues. Per germline, CDR1 SGHTA and CDR2 FQGNSA. The CDR3 DNA reads TGTGCCAGCAGCCATGAGGGGAGGGGGGAGACCCAGTACTTC. It translates to CASSHEGRGETQYF.

The gene calls are TRBV7-2 and TRBJ1-1; 7 nucleotides line up with TRBD1. V shed 3 bases, J shed 4 bases, and the junction held 8 bases outside the gene matches. CDR3 length equals 15 residues. Germline assignment: CDR1 SGHTA and CDR2 FQGNSA. The CDR3 nucleotides read TGTGCCAGCAGCTTCCCCAGGGGGTTTAGCACTGAAGCTTTCTTT. Translation: CASSFPRGFSTEAFF.

V gene TRBV19 combines with J gene TRBJ2-3; possibly TRBD1 or TRBD2 for D (5 bases each). The CDR3 has 13 residues. V lost 3 bases to trimming and J lost 2 bases, with 6 bases between them. Per the germline V gene, CDR1 is LNHDA and CDR2 is SQIVND (reference sequence). CDR3 region: CASSMGDTDTQYF. In nucleotides, the CDR3 is TGTGCCAGTAGTATGGGGGACACAGATACGCAGTATTTT.

V is TRBV19 and J is TRBJ1-1, with 9 bases aligning to TRBD1. V gave up 7 bases and J gave up 2 bases; unmatched junction bases: 5. The CDR3 runs to 14 residues. CDR1 and CDR2 (germline): LNHDA, SQIVND (reference sequence). The CDR3 nucleotides read TGTGCCAGTATTGGGACAGGGAGAAACACTGAAGCTTTCTTT. This gives the protein CASIGTGRNTEAFF.

The J gene is TRBJ2-3, the V gene TRBV24-1, with D possibly TRBD2 on 5 matching bases. V lost 4 bases, J lost 4 bases, and 14 bases lay in between. This CDR3 has 15 residues. The germline CDR1 and CDR2 sequences are KGHDR and SFDVKD. CDR3 DNA: TGTGCCACCAGTGACCGAGGGTCGGTGGCAGATACGCAGTATTTT. It is translated as CATSDRGSVADTQYF.

V usage is TRBV10-2 and J usage is TRBJ2-7; 10 positions agree with TRBD2. The V gene's germline CDR1 is WSHSY and CDR2 SAAADI. V was clipped by 3 bases and J by 7 bases; unmatched bases: 9. This CDR3 has 15 amino acids. The CDR3 spells CASSDVSGRAEEQYF. Written as DNA, the CDR3 is TGCGCCAGCAGTGACGTAAGCGGGAGGGCAGAGGAGCAGTACTTC.

The table lists this clonotype with many counts. This rearrangement joins TRBV2 to TRBJ2-5; D may be TRBD2 (5 bases). Trimming shortened V by 3 bases and J by 7 bases, and 15 bases separated the two germline ends. The CDR3 runs to 14 residues. From germline, CDR1 is SNHLY and CDR2 FYNNEI. The CDR3 here is CASSEEGHGVTQYF. DNA of the CDR3: TGTGCCAGCAGTGAGGAAGGGCACGGGGTGACCCAGTACTTC.

The J gene is TRBJ2-3, the V gene TRBV27, with TRBD2 matching 11 bases. The CDR3 runs 17 residues. Germline assignment: CDR1 MNHEY and CDR2 SMNVEV (reference sequence). Trimming cost V 2 bases and J 1 base; bases outside gene matches: 5. The CDR3 sequence: CASSLAGLADGTDTQYF. DNA of the CDR3: TGTGCCAGCAGTTTAGCGGGACTAGCGGACGGCACAGATACGCAGTATTTT.

There are many counts of this clonotype. The J gene is TRBJ2-7, the V gene TRBV7-8; D remains unclear. V was pared by 5 bases and J by 3 bases, with 14 bases between. CDR1 is SGHVS and CDR2 is FQNEAQ in the germline V gene. CDR3 length: 14 amino acids. The CDR3 reads CASSIDPGSYEQYF. CDR3 DNA: TGTGCCAGCAGCATCGACCCGGGCAGCTACGAGCAGTACTTC. Supplemented by reference TRBV7-8 and TRBJ2-7, the full variable domain reads GAGVSQSPRYKVAKRGQDVALRCDPISGHVSLFWYQQALGQGPEFLTYFQNEAQLDKSGLPSDRFFAERPEGSVSTLKIQRTQQEDSAVYLCASSIDPGSYEQYFGPGTRLTVT.